Following are 22 T cell receptor beta chains from one sample sequenced in a study of blood T cell repertoires in COVID-19. Only in-frame clones appear in the TCRdb table, and some are missing; sequencing was by immunoSEQ multiplex PCR. The data hold hundreds of thousands of clones, with approximately 86% observed a single time. Sequenced sample: peripheral blood. The receptors were sampled from a man in his forties with acute or convalescent COVID-19.

The rearrangement joins TRBV12-3 or TRBV12-4 to TRBJ1-6; D unclear. The V gene lost 4 bases and the J gene lost 9 bases, with 10 bases spanning the gap. The CDR3 spans 13 residues. The chain's CDR3 is CASSSSRVSPLHF. In nucleotides, the CDR3 is TGTGCCAGCAGTTCAAGCCGGGTTTCACCCCTCCACTTT.

This sequence joins TRBV2 and TRBJ1-2; TRBD1 might be the D (6 bases). V gave up 8 bases and J gave up 4 bases, with 11 bases separating them. The CDR3 is 12 residues long. Per the germline V gene, CDR1 is SNHLY and CDR2 is FYNNEI. Here the CDR3 DNA reads TGTGCCAGCGGAGGACAGTCCTATGGCTACACCTTC. Translating it yields CASGGQSYGYTF. The whole variable domain, remainder taken from reference TRBV2 and TRBJ1-2, is EPEVTQTPSHQVTQMGQEVILRCVPISNHLYFYWYRQILGQKVEFLVSFYNNEISEKSEIFDDQFSVERPDGSNFTLKIRSTKLEDSAMYFCASGGQSYGYTFGSGTRLTVV.

The gene calls are TRBV19 and TRBJ1-5; 8 bases are a match to TRBD1. V shed 5 bases, J shed 0 bases, and the junction held 9 bases outside the gene matches. CDR1 and CDR2 from the germline V gene are LNHDA and SQIVND (reference sequence). This CDR3 has 17 residues. The CDR3 is CASSLTGVGDSNQPQHF. The CDR3, as DNA: TGTGCCAGTAGTCTGACAGGGGTAGGGGATAGCAATCAGCCCCAGCATTTT. Looking up the rest from reference TRBV19 and TRBJ1-5 gives the full variable domain: DGGITQSPKYLFRKEGQNVTLSCEQNLNHDAMYWYRQDPGQGLRLIYYSQIVNDFQKGDIAEGYSVSREKKESFPLTVTSAQKNPTAFYLCASSLTGVGDSNQPQHFGDGTRLSIL.

J is TRBJ2-7 and V is TRBV28; D is ambiguous. CDR1 MDHEN and CDR2 SYDVKM come from the germline V gene. The CDR3 spans 14 residues. The germline V and J ends were trimmed by 1 base and 3 bases, with 10 bases remaining between them. The CDR3: CASSLLPGSYEQYF. CDR3 nucleotide sequence: TGTGCCAGCAGTTTATTACCGGGTAGCTACGAGCAGTACTTC.

This clone has a single count. The rearrangement uses TRBV6-2 or TRBV6-3 and TRBJ2-7, with D perhaps matching TRBD1 (6 bases). In germline, CDR1 is MNHEY, CDR2 SVGEGT. Deletions cut 5 bases from V and 3 bases from J, with 11 bases between. The CDR3 runs 13 residues. CDR3 nucleotide sequence: TGTGCCAGCAGTCGTGGACAGTACTACGAGCAGTACTTC. It specifies CASSRGQYYEQYF.

This clone was found once. V usage is TRBV4-3 and J usage is TRBJ2-1; TRBD2 is a possible D gene (5 bases). CDR1 and CDR2 (germline): LGHNA, YSLEER. V shed 1 base and J shed 7 bases, with 14 bases lying between them. There are 15 residues in the CDR3. As DNA, the CDR3 is TGCGCCAGCAGCCAAGGTGTCGGGGTGGGGAATGAGCAGTTCTTC. Protein product: CASSQGVGVGNEQFF.

This rearrangement joins TRBV4-3 to TRBJ2-7, with 10 bases lining up with TRBD1. The length of the CDR3 is 15 residues. Germline V gives CDR1 LGHNA, CDR2 YSLEER. V was pared by 1 base and J by 5 bases, with 5 bases of the junction left unmatched. As DNA, the CDR3 is TGCGCCAGCAGCCAAGGGGACAGGGGTGGGAACGAGCAGTACTTC. This sequence encodes CASSQGDRGGNEQYF.

J is TRBJ1-6 and V is TRBV5-8, with D uncertain. Germline CDR1 SGHTS, CDR2 YDEGEE. Trimming removed 3 bases at V and 6 bases at J, with 7 bases between. The CDR3 has 13 residues. CDR3 DNA: TGTGCCAGCAGCTGGGAGTTTAATTCACCCCTCCACTTT. The encoded protein is CASSWEFNSPLHF.

This sequence joins TRBV6-6 and TRBJ1-6, with D uncertain. The germline V gene has CDR1 MNHNY and CDR2 SVGAGI (reference sequence). The CDR3 is made up of 16 amino acids. The ends were cut back, 5 bases at V and 0 bases at J, with 11 bases in the middle. CDR3 residues: CASSRRLYSYNSPLHF. CDR3 nucleotide sequence: TGTGCCAGCAGTCGACGGTTATACTCCTATAATTCACCCCTCCACTTT.

The rearrangement links TRBV11-2 to TRBJ2-6; D remains ambiguous. The CDR3 is 15 residues long. V was trimmed by 3 bases and J by 0 bases, leaving 6 bases between them. From germline, CDR1 is SGHAT and CDR2 FQNNGV. Here the CDR3 DNA reads TGTGCCAGCAGCTTTCATGTCTCTGGGGCCAACGTCCTGACTTTC. Its protein product is CASSFHVSGANVLTF. Using reference TRBV11-2 and TRBJ2-6 for the parts outside the CDR3, the full variable domain is EAGVAQSPRYKIIEKRQSVAFWCNPISGHATLYWYQQILGQGPKLLIQFQNNGVVDDSQLPKDRFSAERLKGVDSTLKIQPAKLEDSAVYLCASSFHVSGANVLTFGAGSRLTVL.

This clone was observed a few times. The chain joins TRBV29-1 to TRBJ2-6; D is undetermined. In germline, CDR1 is SQVTM, CDR2 ANQGSEA. V dropped 4 bases and J dropped 1 base, with 5 bases sitting between them. There are 13 residues in the CDR3. The CDR3 here is CSVAESGANVLTF. The CDR3 DNA reads TGCAGCGTTGCCGAGTCTGGGGCCAACGTCCTGACTTTC.

The chain joins TRBV10-3 to TRBJ1-6; the match to TRBD1 covers 8 bases. The germline CDR1 and CDR2 sequences are ENHRY and SYGVKD. The V segment lost 0 bases and the J segment 3 bases; nucleotides outside the gene matches: 1. The CDR3 extends over 16 amino acids. CDR3 DNA sequence: TGTGCCATCAGTGAGTCAACAGGGGGCTATAATTCACCCCTCCACTTT. Translated: CAISESTGGYNSPLHF.

The chain links TRBV4-1 to TRBJ2-1, with a weak D call TRBD2 (6 bases). CDR3 length: 16 amino acids. Trimming removed 0 bases at V and 6 bases at J, with 15 bases between. The germline gives CDR1 MGHRA, CDR2 YSYEKL. CDR3: CASSQESWPAGNEQFF. In DNA form, the CDR3 reads TGCGCCAGCAGCCAAGAAAGTTGGCCAGCGGGCAATGAGCAGTTCTTC.

This chain joins TRBV27 and TRBJ2-5; TRBD2 matches 8 bases. Per the germline V gene, CDR1 is MNHEY and CDR2 is SMNVEV (reference sequence). Losses at the gene ends were 2 bases for V and 4 bases for J; bases not matched to a gene: 6. The CDR3 loop spans 15 amino acids. The DNA of the CDR3 is TGTGCCAGCAGTTTAAACGGGGGGGGTAGAGAGACCCAGTACTTC. Translation gives CASSLNGGGRETQYF.

The chain is built from TRBV6-5 and TRBJ1-2; 7 nucleotides align to TRBD1. This CDR3 region has 14 residues. CDR1 MNHEY and CDR2 SVGAGI come from the germline V gene. The J segment lost 1 base and the V segment lost 6 bases, leaving 5 bases of the junction unmatched. This CDR3 is CASRPGQNNYGYTF. The CDR3 DNA reads TGTGCCAGCAGGCCGGGACAGAATAACTATGGCTACACCTTC.

The chain uses TRBV5-5 and TRBJ2-2, with D hard to call. Trimming stripped 0 bases from V and 0 bases from J, with 6 bases between. This CDR3 has 15 residues. Germline loops: CDR1 SGHKS, CDR2 YYEKEE (reference sequence). The CDR3 protein is CASSLGAPNTGELFF. In nucleotides, the CDR3 is TGTGCCAGCAGCTTGGGGGCACCGAACACCGGGGAGCTGTTTTTT.

The chain is built from TRBV18 and TRBJ2-7; D remains unclear. V shed 0 bases and J shed 7 bases, with 10 bases lying between them. Germline V lookup: CDR1 KGHSH, CDR2 LQKENI. The CDR3 contains 13 residues. The CDR3 DNA reads TGTGCCAGCTCACCACCATCCGCTACGGAGCAGTACTTC. Encoded protein: CASSPPSATEQYF.

This chain links TRBV10-2 with TRBJ2-7; TRBD1 might be the D (6 bases). Per germline, CDR1 WSHSY and CDR2 SAAADI. Trimming left V 8 bases short and J 6 bases short, with 14 bases between. The CDR3 contains 12 residues. The CDR3 here is CASGDRWSEQYF. In nucleotides, the CDR3 is TGCGCCAGCGGAGACAGGTGGAGCGAGCAGTACTTC.

In its sample, this clone was seen a few times. The gene calls are TRBV9 and TRBJ1-3; TRBD1 might be the D (6 bases). Germline lookup yields CDR1 SGDLS and CDR2 YYNGEE. This CDR3 comprises 14 residues. V was cut by 3 bases and J by 6 bases, with 13 bases left in between. The DNA for the CDR3 is TGTGCCAGCAGCGCACAGGGTATCGTAAACACCATATATTTT. Translated, it gives CASSAQGIVNTIYF.

The rearrangement uses TRBV25-1 and TRBJ1-6, with 7 bases identical to TRBD1. This CDR3 is built from 13 residues. Germline values: CDR1 MGHDK, CDR2 SYGVNS. J was trimmed by 7 bases and V by 10 bases; bases with no gene match: 7. The CDR3: CATQRDRNSPLHF. The CDR3 DNA reads TGTGCCACCCAACGGGACAGAAATTCACCCCTCCACTTT.

This rearrangement joins TRBV15 to TRBJ1-1; TRBD1 agrees at 8 bases. CDR1 LNHNV and CDR2 YYDKDF come from the germline V gene (reference sequence). The CDR3 is made up of 13 amino acids. V shed 8 bases, J shed 3 bases, and the junction held 5 bases outside the gene matches. In nucleotides, the CDR3 is TGTGCCACCGGACAGGGTTTAGACACTGAAGCTTTCTTT. Amino acids: CATGQGLDTEAFF. Full variable domain (remainder filled in from reference TRBV15 and TRBJ1-1): DAMVIQNPRYQVTQFGKPVTLSCSQTLNHNVMYWYQQKSSQAPKLLFHYYDKDFNNEADTPDNFQSRRPNTSFCFLDIRSPGLGDTAMYLCATGQGLDTEAFFGQGTRLTVV.

The genes are TRBV6-4 and TRBJ2-6, with 7 bases identical to TRBD1. The CDR3 is made up of 14 amino acids. V lost 4 bases to trimming and J lost 3 bases; unmatched junction nucleotides: 0. Germline V lookup: CDR1 MRHNA, CDR2 SNTAGT. The CDR3 DNA reads as TGTGCCAGCAGTGGACAGGGTGGGGCCAACGTCCTGACTTTC. Protein sequence: CASSGQGGANVLTF.